This TCR beta chain was sequenced in a study of radiotherapy plus CTLA-4 blockade in lung cancer. General study points: TCR clones originating in tumors grew in number in blood after radiotherapy plus ipilimumab.

Profiling relied on immunoSEQ multiplex PCR, and the TCRdb table lists in-frame clones only, not all of them. This table holds some 48,000 clones, about 88% found once. Trimming cost V 5 bases and J 4 bases, with 6 bases left between them. Germline V gene data show CDR1 as SNHLY and CDR2 as FYNNEI. The CDR3 is 11 amino acids. On this clone itself: Its antigen is unknown.

The sequencing used peripheral blood, collected from a patient treated with radiotherapy plus ipilimumab. J is TRBJ2-7 and V is TRBV2; no definite D call. The TCR originated in a human donor with non-small cell lung cancer that progressed on radiotherapy plus ipilimumab. Some clones in this sample may be carry-over from other donors' samples. As DNA, the CDR3 is TGTGCCAGCAGTCCATTTTACGAGCAGTACTTC. Protein sequence: CASSPFYEQYF.